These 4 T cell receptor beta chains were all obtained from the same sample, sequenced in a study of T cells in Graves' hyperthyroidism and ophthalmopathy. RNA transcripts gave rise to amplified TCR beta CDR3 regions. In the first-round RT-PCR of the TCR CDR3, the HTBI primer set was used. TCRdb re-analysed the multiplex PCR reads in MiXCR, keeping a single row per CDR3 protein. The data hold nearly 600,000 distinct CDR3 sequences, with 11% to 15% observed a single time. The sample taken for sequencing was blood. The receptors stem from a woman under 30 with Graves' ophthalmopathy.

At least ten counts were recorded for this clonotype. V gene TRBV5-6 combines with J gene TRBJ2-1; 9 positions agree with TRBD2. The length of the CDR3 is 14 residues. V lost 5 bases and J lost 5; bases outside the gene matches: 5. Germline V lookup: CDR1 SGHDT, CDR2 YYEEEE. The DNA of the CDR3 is TGTGCCAGCAGTGGCGGGACTAGCAACAATGAGCAGTTCTTC. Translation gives CASSGGTSNNEQFF.

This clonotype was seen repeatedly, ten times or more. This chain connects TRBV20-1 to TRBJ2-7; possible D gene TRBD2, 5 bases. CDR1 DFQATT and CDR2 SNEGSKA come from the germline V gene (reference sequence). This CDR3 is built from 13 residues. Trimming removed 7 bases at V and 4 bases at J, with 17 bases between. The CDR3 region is CSGGLASGYEQYF. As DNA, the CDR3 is TGCAGTGGAGGGTTGGCTTCGGGTTACGAGCAGTACTTC.

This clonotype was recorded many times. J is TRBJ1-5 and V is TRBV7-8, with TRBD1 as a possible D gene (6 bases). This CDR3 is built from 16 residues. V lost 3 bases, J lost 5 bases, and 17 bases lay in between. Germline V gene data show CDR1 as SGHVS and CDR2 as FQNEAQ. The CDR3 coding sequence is TGTGCCAGCAGCTTGGGTCACAGGGTAGATGATCAGCCCCAGCATTTT. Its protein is CASSLGHRVDDQPQHF.

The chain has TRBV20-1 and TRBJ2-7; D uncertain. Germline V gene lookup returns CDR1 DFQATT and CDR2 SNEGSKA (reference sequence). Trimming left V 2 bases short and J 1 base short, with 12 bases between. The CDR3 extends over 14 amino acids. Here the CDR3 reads CSARYQETSYEQYF. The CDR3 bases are TGCAGTGCTAGATACCAAGAGACGTCCTACGAGCAGTACTTC.